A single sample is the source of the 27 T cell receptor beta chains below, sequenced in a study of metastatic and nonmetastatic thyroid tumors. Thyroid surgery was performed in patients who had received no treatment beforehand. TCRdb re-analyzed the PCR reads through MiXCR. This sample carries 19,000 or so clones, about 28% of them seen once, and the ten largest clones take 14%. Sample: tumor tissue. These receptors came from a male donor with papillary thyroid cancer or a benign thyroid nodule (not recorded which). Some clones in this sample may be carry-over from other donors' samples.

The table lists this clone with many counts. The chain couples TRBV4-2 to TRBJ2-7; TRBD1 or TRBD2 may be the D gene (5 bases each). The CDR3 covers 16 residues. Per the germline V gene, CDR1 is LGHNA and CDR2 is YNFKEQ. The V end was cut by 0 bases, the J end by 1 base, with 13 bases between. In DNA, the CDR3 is TGTGCCAGCAGCCAAGATGAGGGGACGGGATCCTACGAGCAGTACTTC. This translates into CASSQDEGTGSYEQYF.

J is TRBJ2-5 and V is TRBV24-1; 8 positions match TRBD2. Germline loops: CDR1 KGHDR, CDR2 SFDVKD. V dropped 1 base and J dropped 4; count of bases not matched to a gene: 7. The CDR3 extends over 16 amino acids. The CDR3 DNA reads TGTGCCACCAGTGATTTAGAAGCGGGGGAAGTAGAGACCCAGTACTTC. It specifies CATSDLEAGEVETQYF.

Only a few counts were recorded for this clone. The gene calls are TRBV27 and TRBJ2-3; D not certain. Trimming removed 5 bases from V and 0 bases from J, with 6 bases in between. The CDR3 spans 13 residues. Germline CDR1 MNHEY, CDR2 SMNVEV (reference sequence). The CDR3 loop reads CASSPQSTDTQYF. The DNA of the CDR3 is TGTGCCAGCAGTCCCCAGAGCACAGATACGCAGTATTTT.

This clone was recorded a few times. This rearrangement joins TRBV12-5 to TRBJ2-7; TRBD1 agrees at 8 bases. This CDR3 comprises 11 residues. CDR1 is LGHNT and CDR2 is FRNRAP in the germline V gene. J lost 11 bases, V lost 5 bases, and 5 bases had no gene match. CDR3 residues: CASGATGGKYF. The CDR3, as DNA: TGTGCTAGTGGTGCCACAGGGGGAAAGTACTTC.

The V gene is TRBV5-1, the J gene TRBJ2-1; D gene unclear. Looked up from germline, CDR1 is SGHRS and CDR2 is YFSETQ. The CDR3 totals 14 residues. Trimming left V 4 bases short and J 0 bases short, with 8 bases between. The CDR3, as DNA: TGCGCCAGCAGCCCCCATACCTCCTACAATGAGCAGTTCTTC. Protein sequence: CASSPHTSYNEQFF.

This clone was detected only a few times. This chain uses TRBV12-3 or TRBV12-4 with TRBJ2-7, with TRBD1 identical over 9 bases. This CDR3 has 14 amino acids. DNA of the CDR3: TGTGCTATCAGTTCAAAGGGACAGGGATACGAGCAGTACTTC. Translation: CAISSKGQGYEQYF.

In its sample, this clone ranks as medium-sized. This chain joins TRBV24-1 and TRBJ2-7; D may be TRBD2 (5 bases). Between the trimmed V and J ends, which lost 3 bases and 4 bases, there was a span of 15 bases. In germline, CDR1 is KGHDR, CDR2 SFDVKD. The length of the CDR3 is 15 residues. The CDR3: CATSDSGSRPYEQYF. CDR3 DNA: TGTGCCACCAGTGATAGCGGCTCCCGCCCTTACGAGCAGTACTTC.

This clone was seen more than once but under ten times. The CDR3 coding sequence is TGTGCCAGCAGTGACGGGACAACAGATACGCAGTATTTT. Translation gives CASSDGTTDTQYF. J is TRBJ2-3 and V is TRBV6-4; D is possibly TRBD1 (6 bases). Germline V lookup: CDR1 MRHNA, CDR2 SNTAGT. The V end was cut by 2 bases, the J end by 3 bases, with 6 bases between. The CDR3 is made up of 13 amino acids.

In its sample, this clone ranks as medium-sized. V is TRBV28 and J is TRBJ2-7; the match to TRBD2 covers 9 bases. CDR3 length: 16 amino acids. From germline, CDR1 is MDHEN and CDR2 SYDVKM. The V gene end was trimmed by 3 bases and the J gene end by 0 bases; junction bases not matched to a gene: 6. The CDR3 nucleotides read TGTGCCAGCAGTTTCCGACTAGCGGAGCTCTCCTACGAGCAGTACTTC. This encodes CASSFRLAELSYEQYF.

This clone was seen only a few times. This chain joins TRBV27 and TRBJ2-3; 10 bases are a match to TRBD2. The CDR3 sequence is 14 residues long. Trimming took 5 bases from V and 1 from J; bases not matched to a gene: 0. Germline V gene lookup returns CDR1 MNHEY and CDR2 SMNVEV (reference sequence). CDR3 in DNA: TGTGCCAGCAGTCTAGCGGGGGGCACAGATACGCAGTATTTT. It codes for CASSLAGGTDTQYF.

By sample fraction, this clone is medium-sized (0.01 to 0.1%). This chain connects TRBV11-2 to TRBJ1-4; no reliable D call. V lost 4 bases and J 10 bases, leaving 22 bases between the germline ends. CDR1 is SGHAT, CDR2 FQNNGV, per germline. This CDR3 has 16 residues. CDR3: CASSSPRTYSAGKLFF. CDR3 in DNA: TGTGCCAGCAGCTCCCCCCGGACTTATTCGGCTGGAAAACTGTTTTTT.

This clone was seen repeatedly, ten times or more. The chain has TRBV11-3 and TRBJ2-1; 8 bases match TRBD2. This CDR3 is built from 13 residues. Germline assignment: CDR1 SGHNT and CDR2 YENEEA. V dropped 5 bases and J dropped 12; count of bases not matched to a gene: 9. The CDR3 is CASSAGLAGGQFF. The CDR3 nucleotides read TGTGCCAGCAGCGCCGGACTAGCTGGGGGGCAGTTCTTC.

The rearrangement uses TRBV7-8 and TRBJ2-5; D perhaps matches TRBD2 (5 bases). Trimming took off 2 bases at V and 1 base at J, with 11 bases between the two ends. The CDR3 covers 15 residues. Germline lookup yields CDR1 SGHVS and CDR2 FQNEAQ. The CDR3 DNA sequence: TGTGCCAGCAGCTTAATAGTAACTAGCCAAGAGACCCAGTACTTC. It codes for CASSLIVTSQETQYF.

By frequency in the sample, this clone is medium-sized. The CDR3 protein is CASSSRLLGGNYEQYF. The CDR3 DNA is TGTGCCAGCAGTTCCCGCCTCTTAGGGGGGAACTACGAGCAGTACTTC. The V gene is TRBV28, the J gene TRBJ2-7; perhaps D is TRBD1 or TRBD2 (6 bases each). Germline CDR1 and CDR2: MDHEN and SYDVKM. V dropped 4 bases and J dropped 3 bases, with 19 bases sitting between them. The length of the CDR3 is 16 residues.

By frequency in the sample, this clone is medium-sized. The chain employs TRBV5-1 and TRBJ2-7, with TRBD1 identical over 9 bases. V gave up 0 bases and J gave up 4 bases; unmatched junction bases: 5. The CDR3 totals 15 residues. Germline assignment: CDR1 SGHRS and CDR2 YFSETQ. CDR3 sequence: CASSLAGTGPYEQYF. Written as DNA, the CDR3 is TGCGCCAGCAGCTTGGCCGGGACAGGGCCTTACGAGCAGTACTTC. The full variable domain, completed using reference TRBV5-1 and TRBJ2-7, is KAGVTQTPRYLIKTRGQQVTLSCSPISGHRSVSWYQQTPGQGLQFLFEYFSETQRNKGNFPGRFSGRQFSNSRSEMNVSTLELGDSALYLCASSLAGTGPYEQYFGPGTRLTVT.

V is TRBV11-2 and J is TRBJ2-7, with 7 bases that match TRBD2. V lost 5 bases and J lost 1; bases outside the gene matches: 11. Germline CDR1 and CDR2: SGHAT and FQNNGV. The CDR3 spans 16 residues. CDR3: CASSPPGLLKSYEQYF. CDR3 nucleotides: TGTGCCAGCAGCCCTCCGGGACTACTAAAATCCTACGAGCAGTACTTC.

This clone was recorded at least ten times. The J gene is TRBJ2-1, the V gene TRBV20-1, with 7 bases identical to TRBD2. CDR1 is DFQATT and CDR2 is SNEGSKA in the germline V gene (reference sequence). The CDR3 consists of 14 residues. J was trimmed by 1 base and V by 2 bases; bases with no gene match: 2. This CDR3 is CSARPGGSYNEQFF. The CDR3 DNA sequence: TGCAGTGCTAGACCCGGGGGGTCCTACAATGAGCAGTTCTTC.

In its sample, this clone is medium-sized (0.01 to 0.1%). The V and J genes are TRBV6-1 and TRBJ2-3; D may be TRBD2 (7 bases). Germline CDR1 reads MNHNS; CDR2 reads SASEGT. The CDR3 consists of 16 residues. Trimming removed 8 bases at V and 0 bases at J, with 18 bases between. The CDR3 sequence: CASVSGGYLSTDTQYF. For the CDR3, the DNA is TGTGCCAGCGTGTCGGGGGGCTATCTAAGCACAGATACGCAGTATTTT.

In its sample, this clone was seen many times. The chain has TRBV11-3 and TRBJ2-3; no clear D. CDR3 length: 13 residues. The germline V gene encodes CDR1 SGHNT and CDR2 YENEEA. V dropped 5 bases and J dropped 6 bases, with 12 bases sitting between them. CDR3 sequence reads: CASSLRVMDTQYF. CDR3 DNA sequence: TGTGCCAGCAGCCTCCGGGTCATGGATACGCAGTATTTT.

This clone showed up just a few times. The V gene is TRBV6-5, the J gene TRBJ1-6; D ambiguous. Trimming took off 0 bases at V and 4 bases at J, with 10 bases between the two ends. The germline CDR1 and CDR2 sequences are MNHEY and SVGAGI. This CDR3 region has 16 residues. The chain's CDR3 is CASSYSNRRYNSPLHF. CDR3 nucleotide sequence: TGTGCCAGCAGTTACTCTAACCGACGGTATAATTCACCCCTCCACTTT.

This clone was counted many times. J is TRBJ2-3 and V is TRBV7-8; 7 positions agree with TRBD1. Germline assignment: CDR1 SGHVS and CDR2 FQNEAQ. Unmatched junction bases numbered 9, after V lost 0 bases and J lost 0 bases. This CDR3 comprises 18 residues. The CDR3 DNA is TGTGCCAGCAGCTTAGCCACCCGGACAGGAACTAGCACAGATACGCAGTATTTT. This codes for CASSLATRTGTSTDTQYF.

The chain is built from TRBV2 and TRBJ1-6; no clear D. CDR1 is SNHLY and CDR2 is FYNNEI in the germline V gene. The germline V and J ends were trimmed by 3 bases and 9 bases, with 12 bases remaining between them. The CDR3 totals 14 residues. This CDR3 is CASSDYTDASPLHF. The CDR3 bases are TGTGCCAGCAGTGATTATACCGATGCTTCACCCCTCCACTTT.

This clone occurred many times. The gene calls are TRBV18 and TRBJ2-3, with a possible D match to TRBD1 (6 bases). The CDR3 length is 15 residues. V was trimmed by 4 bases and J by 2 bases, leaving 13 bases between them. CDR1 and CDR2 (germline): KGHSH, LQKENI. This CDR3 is CASSRTGQATDTQYF. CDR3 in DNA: TGTGCCAGCTCACGCACAGGGCAGGCCACAGATACGCAGTATTTT. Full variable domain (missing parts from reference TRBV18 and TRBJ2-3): NAGVMQNPRHLVRRRGQEARLRCSPMKGHSHVYWYRQLPEEGLKFMVYLQKENIIDESGMPKERFSAEFPKEGPSILRIQQVVRGDSAAYFCASSRTGQATDTQYFGPGTRLTVL.

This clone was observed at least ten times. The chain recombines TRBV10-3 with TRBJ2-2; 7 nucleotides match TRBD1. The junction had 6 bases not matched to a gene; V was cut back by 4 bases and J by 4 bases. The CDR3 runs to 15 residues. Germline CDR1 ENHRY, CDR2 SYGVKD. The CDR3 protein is CAISVRGQSTGELFF. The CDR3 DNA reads TGTGCCATCAGTGTGAGGGGGCAAAGCACCGGGGAGCTGTTTTTT.

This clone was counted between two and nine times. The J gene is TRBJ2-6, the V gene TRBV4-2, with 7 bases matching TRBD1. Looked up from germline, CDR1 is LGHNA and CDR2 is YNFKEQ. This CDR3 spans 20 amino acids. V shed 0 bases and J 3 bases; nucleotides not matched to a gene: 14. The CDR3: CASSQDPLTGTDSGANVLTF. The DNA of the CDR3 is TGTGCCAGCAGCCAAGATCCCCTAACCGGGACAGATAGTGGGGCCAACGTCCTGACTTTC.

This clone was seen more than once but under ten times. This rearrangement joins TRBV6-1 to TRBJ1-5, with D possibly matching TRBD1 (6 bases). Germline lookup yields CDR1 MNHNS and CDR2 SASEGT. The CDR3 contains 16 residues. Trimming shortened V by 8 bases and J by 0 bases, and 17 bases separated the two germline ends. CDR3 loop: CASVYTGLGSNQPQHF. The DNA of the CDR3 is TGTGCCAGCGTCTATACAGGGTTGGGTAGCAATCAGCCCCAGCATTTT.

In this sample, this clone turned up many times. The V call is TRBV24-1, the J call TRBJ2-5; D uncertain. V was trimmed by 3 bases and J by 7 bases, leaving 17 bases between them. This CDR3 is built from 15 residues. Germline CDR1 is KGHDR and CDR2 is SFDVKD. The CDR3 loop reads CATSDGPRNLGTQYF. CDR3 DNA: TGTGCCACCAGTGATGGACCGAGGAACCTGGGGACCCAGTACTTC.